This is a list of T cell receptor beta chains from one sample in a study of T-cell reconstitution after alpha-beta-depleted transplantation in children. Each CDR3 protein gets one entry after TCRdb re-called the PCR reads with MiXCR. In the table there are 780,000 or so distinct CDR3 sequences, about 15% of which are singletons. The sequencing used PBMCs, mostly from graft donor cells, collected 360 days after TCRalphabeta/CD19-depleted stem cell transplant. These receptors were taken from a male patient under 18 who had a stem cell transplant for acute lymphoblastic leukemia, so the T cells may come from the graft donor. The CDR3 runs from the conserved cysteine through the conserved F or W. Each record gives: clone size, J gene, V gene, CDR3 protein. Size is omitted from some rows. Given values are once, few, many or a class for expanded clones.

clone size: .; J gene: TRBJ2-7; V gene: TRBV27; CDR3 protein: CASGLYGGGLNEQYF
clone size: .; J gene: TRBJ1-3; V gene: TRBV9; CDR3 protein: CASSGTGNTIYF
clone size: few; J gene: TRBJ2-5; V gene: TRBV20-1; CDR3 protein: CSASLTSQTQYF
clone size: few; J gene: TRBJ1-3; V gene: TRBV10-3; CDR3 protein: CAIGWGTGNSGNTIYF
clone size: .; J gene: TRBJ2-1; V gene: TRBV4-1; CDR3 protein: CASTPGLAGVGSSYNEQFF
clone size: .; J gene: TRBJ2-7; V gene: TRBV29-1; CDR3 protein: CSVATGPVFTSEQYF
clone size: many; J gene: TRBJ2-7; V gene: TRBV5-1; CDR3 protein: CASSLSGNPYEQYF
clone size: few; J gene: TRBJ1-1; V gene: TRBV11-1; CDR3 protein: CASSLGGRVASMNTEAFF
clone size: .; J gene: TRBJ1-5; V gene: TRBV14; CDR3 protein: CASSQEPAVLNQPQHF
clone size: .; J gene: TRBJ2-3; V gene: TRBV6-1; CDR3 protein: CASRKMKAGTDTQYF
clone size: few; J gene: TRBJ2-1; V gene: TRBV2; CDR3 protein: CASRAGTGVHEQFF
clone size: .; J gene: TRBJ2-1; V gene: TRBV27; CDR3 protein: CASIKGGFYNEQFF
clone size: .; J gene: TRBJ1-2; V gene: TRBV9; CDR3 protein: CASSDLQGMESANYGYTF
clone size: few; J gene: TRBJ2-1; V gene: TRBV12-3/TRBV12-4; CDR3 protein: CASKGPGLNEQFF
clone size: few; J gene: TRBJ2-1; V gene: TRBV11-2; CDR3 protein: CASSLDRFSYNEQFF
clone size: .; J gene: TRBJ2-5; V gene: TRBV2; CDR3 protein: CASSAGPPRETQYF
clone size: few; J gene: TRBJ2-2; V gene: TRBV20-1; CDR3 protein: CSAPGTTNTGELFF
clone size: .; J gene: TRBJ1-5; V gene: TRBV20-1; CDR3 protein: CSARVFQGALNQPQHF
clone size: .; J gene: TRBJ2-4; V gene: TRBV4-1; CDR3 protein: CASSQRYIQYF
clone size: .; J gene: TRBJ2-1; V gene: TRBV29-1; CDR3 protein: CSVVGLASDEQFF
clone size: .; J gene: TRBJ2-7; V gene: TRBV29-1; CDR3 protein: CSVVSGTPPGEQYF
clone size: .; J gene: TRBJ2-4; V gene: TRBV5-1; CDR3 protein: CASTPRLAGGNIQYF
clone size: few; J gene: TRBJ2-3; V gene: TRBV6-1; CDR3 protein: CASRGTGKSTDTQYF
clone size: .; J gene: TRBJ2-1; V gene: TRBV5-1; CDR3 protein: CASSFSESEQFF
clone size: few; J gene: TRBJ2-2; V gene: TRBV12-3/TRBV12-4; CDR3 protein: CASSFAGLNTGELFF
clone size: many; J gene: TRBJ2-1; V gene: TRBV5-1; CDR3 protein: CASRGVFSYNEQFF
clone size: .; J gene: TRBJ2-7; V gene: TRBV28; CDR3 protein: CANALAGGLEQYF
clone size: many; J gene: TRBJ1-2; V gene: TRBV2; CDR3 protein: CASSSDRFYGYTF
clone size: .; J gene: TRBJ2-5; V gene: TRBV20-1; CDR3 protein: CSASPSPRPRETQYF
clone size: few; J gene: TRBJ1-5; V gene: TRBV5-1; CDR3 protein: CASSLGAGSSNQPQHF
clone size: .; J gene: TRBJ1-2; V gene: TRBV20-1; CDR3 protein: CSARATGGGGGYTF
clone size: few; J gene: TRBJ2-5; V gene: TRBV9; CDR3 protein: CASSAGLARVETQYF
clone size: few; J gene: TRBJ2-7; V gene: TRBV7-3; CDR3 protein: CASSPSGDYPYEQYF
clone size: few; J gene: TRBJ2-3; V gene: TRBV4-1; CDR3 protein: CASSHLLVSLTDTQYF
clone size: .; J gene: TRBJ2-1; V gene: TRBV4-1; CDR3 protein: CASSQPTSGSSNEQFF
clone size: few; J gene: TRBJ2-7; V gene: TRBV5-6; CDR3 protein: CASSYEPGLGYEQYF
clone size: few; J gene: TRBJ1-5; V gene: TRBV6-8; CDR3 protein: CASRGDVSNQPQHF
clone size: few; J gene: TRBJ2-2; V gene: TRBV2; CDR3 protein: CASSELHTGELFF
clone size: .; J gene: TRBJ2-1; V gene: TRBV3-1; CDR3 protein: CASSQEIWGGSYNEQFF
clone size: .; J gene: TRBJ2-7; V gene: TRBV29-1; CDR3 protein: CSVLIRLGEQYF
clone size: .; J gene: TRBJ2-7; V gene: TRBV12-3/TRBV12-4; CDR3 protein: CASSFYRATYEQYF
clone size: .; J gene: TRBJ2-7; V gene: TRBV13; CDR3 protein: CASSHLGQSPVERYF
clone size: few; J gene: TRBJ2-3; V gene: TRBV5-1; CDR3 protein: CASSFLDPDTQYF
clone size: few; J gene: TRBJ1-2; V gene: TRBV7-9; CDR3 protein: CASSLNILENGYTF
clone size: many; J gene: TRBJ2-3; V gene: TRBV12-3/TRBV12-4; CDR3 protein: CASSLGGYRDTQYF
clone size: .; J gene: TRBJ1-2; V gene: TRBV20-1; CDR3 protein: CSARAGSLNYGYTF
clone size: .; J gene: TRBJ2-7; V gene: TRBV4-1; CDR3 protein: CASSTIPGLAGNPYEQYF
clone size: many; J gene: TRBJ1-1; V gene: TRBV5-1; CDR3 protein: CASSLRQGYTEAFF
clone size: .; J gene: TRBJ1-2; V gene: TRBV29-1; CDR3 protein: CSVPQEAANYGYTF
clone size: .; J gene: TRBJ2-7; V gene: TRBV19; CDR3 protein: CASSRGLAGAPGGEQYF
clone size: .; J gene: TRBJ1-5; V gene: TRBV7-3; CDR3 protein: CASSLLGGRNQPQHF
clone size: many; J gene: TRBJ2-1; V gene: TRBV5-5; CDR3 protein: CASSSGTVLAGVVNEQFF
clone size: .; J gene: TRBJ2-6; V gene: TRBV5-1; CDR3 protein: CASSLGGGAGANVLTF
clone size: .; J gene: TRBJ2-7; V gene: TRBV20-1; CDR3 protein: CSARDWGLARYEQYF
clone size: .; J gene: TRBJ2-1; V gene: TRBV24-1; CDR3 protein: CATSDLGGTGVGPRNEQFF
clone size: .; J gene: TRBJ2-7; V gene: TRBV7-6; CDR3 protein: CASSLVGGTAPLYEQYF
clone size: .; J gene: TRBJ1-3; V gene: TRBV4-1; CDR3 protein: CASSQEGNTIYF